The 2 T cell receptor beta chains presented below share a single source sample, sequenced in a study of tumor-infiltrating lymphocytes in primary liver carcinoma. The authors made TCR beta cDNA from 500 to 600 ng total RNA with a constant-region primer. A slightly modified ARM-PCR protocol with three nested multiplex PCR rounds produced these TCR beta libraries. Each of the first two PCR rounds ran approximately 10 cycles with TRBV1-TRBV30 forward and C-beta reverse primers. TCRdb itself ran the multiplex PCR reads through MiXCR, one entry per CDR3 protein. The sample lists about 99,000 distinct CDR3 sequences, 55% to 70% seen once, with over 9% in the top ten. Investigators took RNA and DNA out together from 20-30 mg of unsorted bulk tissue. Sequenced material: liver tumor tissue from sampling region 5. Documented subset: tumor region T5, tumor centre. Every receptor here comes from a woman in her sixties or seventies with primary liver carcinoma and hepatitis B virus infection.

The chain joins TRBV7-3 to TRBJ2-2; 8 nucleotides agree with TRBD2. This CDR3 is 16 amino acids long. From germline, CDR1 is SGHTA and CDR2 FQGTGA. J gave up 6 bases and V 3 bases, and 9 bases lay outside the gene matches. CDR3 sequence: CASSFRGSGISGELFF. The CDR3 bases are TGTGCCAGCAGCTTCCGGGGTAGCGGGATATCCGGGGAGCTGTTTTTT.

The table lists this clonotype with a few counts. With a much larger clone just one base away, this may be a read error. This chain uses TRBV6-6 with TRBJ2-7, with TRBD2 matching over 9 bases. Germline CDR1 MNHNY, CDR2 SVGAGI (reference sequence). J gave up 2 bases and V 6 bases, and 5 bases lay outside the gene matches. This CDR3 has 14 amino acids. The CDR3 bases are TGTGCCAGCAGAGGACTAGCGAGTACCTACGAGCAGTACTTC. This gives the protein CASRGLASTYEQYF.